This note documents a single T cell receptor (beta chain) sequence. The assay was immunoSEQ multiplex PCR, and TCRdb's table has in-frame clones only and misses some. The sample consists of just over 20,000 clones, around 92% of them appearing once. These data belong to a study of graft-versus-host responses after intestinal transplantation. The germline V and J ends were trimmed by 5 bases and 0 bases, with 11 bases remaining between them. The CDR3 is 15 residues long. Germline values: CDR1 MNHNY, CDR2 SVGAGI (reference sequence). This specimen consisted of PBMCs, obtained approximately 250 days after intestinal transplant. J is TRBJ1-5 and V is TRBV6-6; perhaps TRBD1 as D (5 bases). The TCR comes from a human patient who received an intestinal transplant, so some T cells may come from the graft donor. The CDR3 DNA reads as TGTGCCAGCAGTCCAGGGCCCTATAGCAATCAGCCCCAGCATTTT. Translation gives CASSPGPYSNQPQHF.